This TCR beta chain derives from a study of cytomegalovirus exposure and HLA in healthy donors. Study-wide points: Many donors carried some public TCRs, although rarity characterized most TCR sequences. Most likely, a cluster of highly shared sequence variants arose as a sequencing artifact.

The PCR made use of 60 Vbeta and 13 Jbeta primers. Method: immunoSEQ multiplex PCR; TCRdb's copy keeps in-frame clones and lacks some. The top ten clones hold less than 6.5% of a sample with under 150,000 clones, about 81% of them seen once. Though nominally healthy at sampling, donors likely had unrecorded immune exposures. In germline, CDR1 is SGHRS, CDR2 YFSETQ. V was clipped by 2 bases and J by 0 bases, with 6 bases between them. The CDR3 runs 13 residues. Comment on this clone: Its target is not known.

V usage is TRBV5-1 and J usage is TRBJ2-7; unclear D gene. The sequenced sample consisted of PBMCs. This receptor was taken from a woman in her 40s in good health and CMV-seropositive. CDR3 DNA sequence: TGCGCCAGCAGCTTAGTTAGCTCCTACGAGCAGTACTTC. Translation: CASSLVSSYEQYF.